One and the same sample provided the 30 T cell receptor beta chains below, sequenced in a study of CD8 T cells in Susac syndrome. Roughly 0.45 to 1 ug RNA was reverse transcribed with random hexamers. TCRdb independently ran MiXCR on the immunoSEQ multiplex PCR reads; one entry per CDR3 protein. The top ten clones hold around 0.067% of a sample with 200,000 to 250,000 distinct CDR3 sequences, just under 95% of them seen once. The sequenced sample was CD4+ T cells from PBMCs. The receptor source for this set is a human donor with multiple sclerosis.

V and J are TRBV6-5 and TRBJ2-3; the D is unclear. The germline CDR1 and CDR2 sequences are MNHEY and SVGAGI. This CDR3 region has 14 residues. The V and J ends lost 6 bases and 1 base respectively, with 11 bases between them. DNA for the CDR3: TGTGCCAGCAGCCAAGGACGGGGCACAGATACGCAGTATTTT. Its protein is CASSQGRGTDTQYF.

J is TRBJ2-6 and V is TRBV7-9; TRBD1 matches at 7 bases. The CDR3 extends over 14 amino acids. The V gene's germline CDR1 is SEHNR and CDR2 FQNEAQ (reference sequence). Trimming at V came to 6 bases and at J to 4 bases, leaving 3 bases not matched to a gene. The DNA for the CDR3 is TGTGCCAGCAGTACAGGGGAGGGGGCCAACGTCCTGACTTTC. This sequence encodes CASSTGEGANVLTF.

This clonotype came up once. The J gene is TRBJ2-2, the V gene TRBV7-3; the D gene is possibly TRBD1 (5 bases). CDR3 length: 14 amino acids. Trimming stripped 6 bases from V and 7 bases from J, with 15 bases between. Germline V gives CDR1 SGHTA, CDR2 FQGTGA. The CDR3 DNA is TGTGCCAGCAGTCCTCAGGGTGGCAGCGGGGAGCTGTTTTTT. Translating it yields CASSPQGGSGELFF.

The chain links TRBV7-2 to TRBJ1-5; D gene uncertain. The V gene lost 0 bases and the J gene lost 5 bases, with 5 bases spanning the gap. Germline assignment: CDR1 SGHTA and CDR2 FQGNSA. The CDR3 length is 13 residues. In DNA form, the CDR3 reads TGTGCCAGCAGCTTAGCCACGGATCAGCCCCAGCATTTT. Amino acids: CASSLATDQPQHF.

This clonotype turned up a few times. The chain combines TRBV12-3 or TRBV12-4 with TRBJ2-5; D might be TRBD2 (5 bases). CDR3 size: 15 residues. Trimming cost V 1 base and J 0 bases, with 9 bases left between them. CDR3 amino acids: CASSLGRGYQETQYF. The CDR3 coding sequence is TGTGCCAGCAGTTTAGGGAGAGGGTACCAAGAGACCCAGTACTTC.

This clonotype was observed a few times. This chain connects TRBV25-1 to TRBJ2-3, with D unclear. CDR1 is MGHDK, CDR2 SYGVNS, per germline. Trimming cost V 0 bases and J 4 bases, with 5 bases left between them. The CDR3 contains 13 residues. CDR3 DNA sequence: TGTGCCAGCAGTGAATATGGCCCAGATACGCAGTATTTT. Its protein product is CASSEYGPDTQYF.

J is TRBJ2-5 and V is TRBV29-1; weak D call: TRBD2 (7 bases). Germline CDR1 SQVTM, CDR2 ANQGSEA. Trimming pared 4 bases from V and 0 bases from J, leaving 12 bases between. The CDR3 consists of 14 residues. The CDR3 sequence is CSVAGRGYQETQYF. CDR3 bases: TGCAGCGTTGCGGGGAGGGGGTACCAAGAGACCCAGTACTTC.

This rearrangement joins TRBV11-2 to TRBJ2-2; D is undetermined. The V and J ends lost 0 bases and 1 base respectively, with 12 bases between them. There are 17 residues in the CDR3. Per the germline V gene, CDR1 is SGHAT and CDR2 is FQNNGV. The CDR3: CASSLDHFTGNTGELFF. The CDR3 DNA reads TGTGCCAGCAGCTTAGATCATTTCACGGGGAACACCGGGGAGCTGTTTTTT.

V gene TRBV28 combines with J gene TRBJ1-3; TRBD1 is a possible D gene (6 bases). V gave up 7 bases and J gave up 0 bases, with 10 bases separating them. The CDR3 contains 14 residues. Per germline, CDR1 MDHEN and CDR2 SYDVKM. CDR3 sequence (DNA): TGTGCCAGCAAGGGGGGAGGCTCTGGAAACACCATATATTTT. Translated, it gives CASKGGGSGNTIYF.

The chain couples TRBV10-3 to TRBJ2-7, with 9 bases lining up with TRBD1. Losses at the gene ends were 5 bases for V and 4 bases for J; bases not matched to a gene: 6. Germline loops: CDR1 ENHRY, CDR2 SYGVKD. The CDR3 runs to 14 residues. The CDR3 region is CAISSGQGLYEQYF. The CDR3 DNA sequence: TGTGCCATCAGTTCGGGACAGGGATTATACGAGCAGTACTTC.

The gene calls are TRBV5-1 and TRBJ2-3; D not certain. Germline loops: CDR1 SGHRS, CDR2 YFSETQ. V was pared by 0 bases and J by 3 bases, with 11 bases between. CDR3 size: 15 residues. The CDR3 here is CASSLEAPATDTQYF. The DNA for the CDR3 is TGCGCCAGCAGCTTGGAGGCGCCCGCTACAGATACGCAGTATTTT.

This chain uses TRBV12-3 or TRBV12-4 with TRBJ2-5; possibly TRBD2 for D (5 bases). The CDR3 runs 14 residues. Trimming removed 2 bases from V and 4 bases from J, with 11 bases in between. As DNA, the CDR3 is TGTGCCAGCAGTTTAAGTGAGAGGGTAGAGACCCAGTACTTC. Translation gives CASSLSERVETQYF.

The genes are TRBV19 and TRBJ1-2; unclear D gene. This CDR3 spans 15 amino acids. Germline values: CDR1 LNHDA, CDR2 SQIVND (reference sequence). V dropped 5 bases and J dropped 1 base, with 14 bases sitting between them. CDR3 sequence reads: CASSPRTDRNYGYTF. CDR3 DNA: TGTGCCAGTAGTCCCCGGACGGATCGTAACTATGGCTACACCTTC.

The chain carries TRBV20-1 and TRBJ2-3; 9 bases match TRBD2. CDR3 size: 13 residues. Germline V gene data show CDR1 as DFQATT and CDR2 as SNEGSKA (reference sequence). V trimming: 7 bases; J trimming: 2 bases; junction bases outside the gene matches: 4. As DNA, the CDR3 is TGCAGTGTTGCGGGAGGGGCCACAGATACGCAGTATTTT. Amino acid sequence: CSVAGGATDTQYF.

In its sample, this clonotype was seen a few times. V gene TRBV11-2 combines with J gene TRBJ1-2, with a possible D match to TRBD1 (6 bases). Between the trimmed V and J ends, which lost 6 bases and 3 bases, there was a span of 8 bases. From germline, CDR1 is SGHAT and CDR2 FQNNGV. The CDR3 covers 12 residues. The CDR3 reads CASSSGDYGYTF. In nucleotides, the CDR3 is TGTGCCAGCAGTTCAGGGGACTATGGCTACACCTTC.

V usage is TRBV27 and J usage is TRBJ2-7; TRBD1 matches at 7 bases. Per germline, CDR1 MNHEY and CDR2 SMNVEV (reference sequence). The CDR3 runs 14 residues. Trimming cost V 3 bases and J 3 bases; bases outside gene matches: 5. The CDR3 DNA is TGTGCCAGCAGTTTCTGGGACAGATTCTACGAGCAGTACTTC. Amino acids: CASSFWDRFYEQYF.

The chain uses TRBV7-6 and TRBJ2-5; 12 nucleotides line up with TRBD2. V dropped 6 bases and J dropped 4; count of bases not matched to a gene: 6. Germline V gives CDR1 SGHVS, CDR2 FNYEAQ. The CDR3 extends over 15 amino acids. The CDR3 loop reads CASRPLAGGGETQYF. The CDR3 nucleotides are TGTGCCAGCAGGCCACTAGCGGGAGGAGGAGAGACCCAGTACTTC.

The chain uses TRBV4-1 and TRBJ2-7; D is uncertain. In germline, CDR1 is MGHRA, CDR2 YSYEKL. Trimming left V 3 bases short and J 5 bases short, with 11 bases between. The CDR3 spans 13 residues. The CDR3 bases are TGCGCCAGCAGCCAGACCCTCGTGGACGAGCAGTACGTC. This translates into CASSQTLVDEQYV.

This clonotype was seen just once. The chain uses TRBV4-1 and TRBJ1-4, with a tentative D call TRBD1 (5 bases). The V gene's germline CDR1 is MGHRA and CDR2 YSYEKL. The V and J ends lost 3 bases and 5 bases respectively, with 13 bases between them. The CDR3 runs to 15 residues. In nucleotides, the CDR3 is TGCGCCAGCAGCCAGTTCCTGGGGGGGAATGAAAAACTGTTTTTT. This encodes CASSQFLGGNEKLFF.

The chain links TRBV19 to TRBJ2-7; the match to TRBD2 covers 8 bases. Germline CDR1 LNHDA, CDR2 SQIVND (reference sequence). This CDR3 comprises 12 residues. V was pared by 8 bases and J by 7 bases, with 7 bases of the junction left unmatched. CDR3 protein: CASRSGMAEQYF. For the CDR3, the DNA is TGTGCCAGTCGTAGCGGGATGGCTGAGCAGTACTTC.

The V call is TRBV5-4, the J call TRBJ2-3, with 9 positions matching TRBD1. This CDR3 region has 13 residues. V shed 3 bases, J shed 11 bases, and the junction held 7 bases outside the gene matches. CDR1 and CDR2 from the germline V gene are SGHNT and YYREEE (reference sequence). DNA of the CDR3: TGTGCCAGCAGCTCCGACAGGGGGAGGATGCAGTATTTT. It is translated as CASSSDRGRMQYF.

The CDR3 DNA is TGTGCCAGCAGCCCCTCCCGACAGGAACGCAACACCGGGGAGCTGTTTTTT. Translating it yields CASSPSRQERNTGELFF. V is TRBV7-3 and J is TRBJ2-2; tentatively, D is TRBD1 (6 bases). This CDR3 has 17 residues. Germline V gene lookup returns CDR1 SGHTA and CDR2 FQGTGA. The V end lost 5 bases, the J end lost 2 bases, and 18 bases lay between the germline ends. The full variable domain, in which reference TRBV7-3 and TRBJ2-2 provide the parts outside the CDR3, is GAGVSQTPSNKVTEKGKYVELRCDPISGHTALYWYRQSLGQGPEFLIYFQGTGAADDSGLPNDRFFAVRPEGSVSTLKIQRTERGDSAVYLCASSPSRQERNTGELFFGEGSRLTVL.

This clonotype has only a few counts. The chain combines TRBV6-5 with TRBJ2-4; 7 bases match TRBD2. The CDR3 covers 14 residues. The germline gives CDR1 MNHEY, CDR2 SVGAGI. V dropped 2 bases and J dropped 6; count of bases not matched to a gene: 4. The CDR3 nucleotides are TGTGCCAGCAGTTACCCGGGGGGTGGAAACATTCAGTACTTC. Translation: CASSYPGGGNIQYF.

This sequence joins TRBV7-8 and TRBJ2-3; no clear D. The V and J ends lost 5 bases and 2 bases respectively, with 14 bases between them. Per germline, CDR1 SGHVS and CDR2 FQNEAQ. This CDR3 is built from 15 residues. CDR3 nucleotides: TGTGCCAGCAGCCCAGAGACAATTATCACAGATACGCAGTATTTT. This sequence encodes CASSPETIITDTQYF. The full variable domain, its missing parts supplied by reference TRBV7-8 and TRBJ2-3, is GAGVSQSPRYKVAKRGQDVALRCDPISGHVSLFWYQQALGQGPEFLTYFQNEAQLDKSGLPSDRFFAERPEGSVSTLKIQRTQQEDSAVYLCASSPETIITDTQYFGPGTRLTVL.

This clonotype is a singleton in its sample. CDR3 nucleotides: TGTGCCAGCTCGGTCGGATCGGGCACCGGGGAGCTGTTTTTT. Encoded protein: CASSVGSGTGELFF. This chain connects TRBV5-6 to TRBJ2-2; D not certain. Deletions cut 7 bases from V and 4 bases from J, with 14 bases between. In germline, CDR1 is SGHDT, CDR2 YYEEEE. The CDR3 sequence is 14 residues long.

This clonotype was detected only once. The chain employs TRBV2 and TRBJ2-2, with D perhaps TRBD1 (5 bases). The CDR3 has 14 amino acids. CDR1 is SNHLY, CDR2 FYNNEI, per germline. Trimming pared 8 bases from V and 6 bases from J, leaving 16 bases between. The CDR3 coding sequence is TGTGCCAGCTCGAATTGGGGCCGCGCCGGGGAGCTGTTTTTT. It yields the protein CASSNWGRAGELFF.

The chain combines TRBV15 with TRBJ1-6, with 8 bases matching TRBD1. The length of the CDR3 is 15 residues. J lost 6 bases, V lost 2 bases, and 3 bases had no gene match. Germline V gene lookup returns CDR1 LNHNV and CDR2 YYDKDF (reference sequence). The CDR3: CATSRSGQGNSPLHF. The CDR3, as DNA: TGTGCCACCAGCAGATCTGGACAGGGTAATTCACCCCTCCACTTT.

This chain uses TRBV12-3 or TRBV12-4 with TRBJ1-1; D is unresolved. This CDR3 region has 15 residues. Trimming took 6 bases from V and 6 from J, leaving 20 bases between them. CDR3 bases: TGTGCCAGCAGCCCACCCCGGGAGGGAACCGCTGAAGCTTTCTTT. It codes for CASSPPREGTAEAFF.

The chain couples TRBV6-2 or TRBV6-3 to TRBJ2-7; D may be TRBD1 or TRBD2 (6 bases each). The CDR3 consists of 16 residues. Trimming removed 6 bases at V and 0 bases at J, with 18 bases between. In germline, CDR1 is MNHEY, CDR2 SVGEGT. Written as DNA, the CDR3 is TGTGCCAGCAGATTTTTTGGGGGGCCTGACTCCTACGAGCAGTACGTC. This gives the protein CASRFFGGPDSYEQYV.

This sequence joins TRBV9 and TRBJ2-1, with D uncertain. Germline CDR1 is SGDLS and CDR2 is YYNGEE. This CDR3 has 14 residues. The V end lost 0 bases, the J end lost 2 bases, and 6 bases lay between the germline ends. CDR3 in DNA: TGTGCCAGCAGCGTAGAGAGTACCTACAATGAGCAGTTCTTC. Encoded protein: CASSVESTYNEQFF.